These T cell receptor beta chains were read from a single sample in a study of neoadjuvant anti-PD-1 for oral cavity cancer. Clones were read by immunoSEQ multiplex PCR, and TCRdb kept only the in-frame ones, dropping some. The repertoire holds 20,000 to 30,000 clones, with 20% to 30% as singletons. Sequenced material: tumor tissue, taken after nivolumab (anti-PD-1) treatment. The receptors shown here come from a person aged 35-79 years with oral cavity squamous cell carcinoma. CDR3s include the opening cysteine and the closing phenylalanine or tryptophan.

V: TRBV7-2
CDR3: CASSPRPGAEAFF

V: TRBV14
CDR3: CASSQKGSGGYNEQFF

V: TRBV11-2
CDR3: CASSFSSGSMETQYF

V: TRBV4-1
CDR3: CASSPQGAHEQYF

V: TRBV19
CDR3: CASSPRVMNTEAFF

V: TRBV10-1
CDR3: CASSGDDTEAFF

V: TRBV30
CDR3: CAWSVGQAYEQYF

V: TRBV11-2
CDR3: CASSSTGTGVWLEEAFF

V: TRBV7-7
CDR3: CASSVLAGVDTQYF

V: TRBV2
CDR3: CASSRLITDRVYTF

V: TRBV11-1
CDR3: CASSYDRAGGYTF

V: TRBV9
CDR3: CASSVPQRLQDYGYTF

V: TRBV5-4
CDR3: CASSWSGTDYGYTF

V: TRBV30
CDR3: CAWSPDRYNEQFF

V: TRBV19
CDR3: CASTRQGNNYGYTF

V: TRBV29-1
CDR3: CSVATGGKGNEQFF

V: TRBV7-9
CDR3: CASSLKGTTEAFF

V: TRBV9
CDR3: CASTPSGGFGETQYF

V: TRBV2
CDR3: CASNAVLATEAFF

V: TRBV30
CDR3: CAWRKDPTPNQPQHF

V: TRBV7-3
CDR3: CASSPSPQETQYF

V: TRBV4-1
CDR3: CASSQVWRGTIYF

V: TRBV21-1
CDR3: CASSKAGAGVCSTDTQYF

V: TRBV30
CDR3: CAWQGSSGNTIYF

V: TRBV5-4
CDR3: CASSGGLTTGELFF

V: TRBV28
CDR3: CASTSNFYGYTF

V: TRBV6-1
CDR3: CASSSDRGLSPLHF

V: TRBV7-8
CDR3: CASSLSTGDYGYTF

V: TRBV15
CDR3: CATSRGPPSYEQYF

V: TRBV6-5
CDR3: CASSYLWAGQYGYTF

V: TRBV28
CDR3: CASSFAGAGNQPQHF